One sample yielded the 9 T cell receptor beta chains listed below, sequenced in a study of T cells after yellow fever vaccination. TCRdb processed the 5' RACE reads anew with MiXCR; each CDR3 protein has one entry. The sample carries around 300,000 distinct CDR3 sequences, over 3.5% recorded once. Sequences were derived from PBMCs, sampled 5 days after the yellow fever booster vaccination. These TCRs come from a man aged 18 to 30 who received the YFV17D yellow fever vaccine.

This clonotype was counted a few times. The chain is built from TRBV2 and TRBJ1-2; D is perhaps TRBD1 (6 bases). The CDR3 extends over 16 amino acids. Per germline, CDR1 SNHLY and CDR2 FYNNEI. V was shortened by 5 bases and J by 0 bases, with 16 bases between the two germline ends. DNA for the CDR3: TGTGCCAGCAGTCGGGAGGGGGATTTCGCTAACTATGGCTACACCTTC. This gives the protein CASSREGDFANYGYTF.

The table lists this clonotype with a few counts. The genes are TRBV14 and TRBJ1-1, with D hard to call. CDR3 length: 17 amino acids. Per the germline V gene, CDR1 is SGHDN and CDR2 is FVKESK. Trimming shortened V by 4 bases and J by 0 bases, and 18 bases separated the two germline ends. This CDR3 is CASSRFRGQRMNTEAFF. For the CDR3, the DNA is TGTGCCAGCAGCCGATTCCGAGGCCAGCGCATGAACACTGAAGCTTTCTTT. The complete variable domain, with remaining parts taken from reference TRBV14 and TRBJ1-1, reads EAGVTQFPSHSVIEKGQTVTLRCDPISGHDNLYWYRRVMGKEIKFLLHFVKESKQDESGMPNNRFLAERTGGTYSTLKVQPAELEDSGVYFCASSRFRGQRMNTEAFFGQGTRLTVV.

The chain carries TRBV6-1 and TRBJ2-3; 8 bases align to TRBD2. The CDR3 extends over 16 amino acids. Germline CDR1 and CDR2: MNHNS and SASEGT. V was pared by 3 bases and J by 2 bases, with 7 bases of the junction left unmatched. CDR3 region: CASSDTSGLNTDTQYF. The DNA for the CDR3 is TGTGCCAGCAGTGATACTAGCGGCCTCAACACAGATACGCAGTATTTT.

There are many counts of this clonotype. The chain links TRBV7-2 to TRBJ2-3; no reliable D call. With 3 bases removed from V and 7 bases from J, the gap between germline ends came to 5 bases. Germline V gene sequence: CDR1 SGHTA, CDR2 FQGNSA. This CDR3 region has 11 residues. CDR3 coding DNA: TGTGCCAGCAGCTTCCTAAATACGCAGTATTTT. Its protein is CASSFLNTQYF. The whole variable domain, remainder taken from reference TRBV7-2 and TRBJ2-3, is GAGVSQSPSNKVTEKGKDVELRCDPISGHTALYWYRQSLGQGLEFLIYFQGNSAPDKSGLPSDRFSAERTGGSVSTLTIQRTQQEDSAVYLCASSFLNTQYFGPGTRLTVL.

This clonotype was found many times. This chain connects TRBV28 to TRBJ1-5, with D maybe TRBD1 (5 bases). Germline lookup yields CDR1 MDHEN and CDR2 SYDVKM. The CDR3 runs 15 residues. Deletions cut 6 bases from V and 1 base from J, with 13 bases between. CDR3 DNA sequence: TGTGCCAGCAGGATGGGGCGCGGGAGCAATCAGCCCCAGCATTTT. This sequence encodes CASRMGRGSNQPQHF.

A few counts support this clonotype. The V gene is TRBV4-1, the J gene TRBJ2-7, with unresolved D. Germline CDR1 MGHRA, CDR2 YSYEKL. V dropped 0 bases and J dropped 3 bases, with 6 bases sitting between them. The CDR3 spans 13 residues. CDR3: CASSQEASYEQYV. The CDR3 bases are TGCGCCAGCAGCCAAGAGGCCAGCTACGAGCAGTACGTC.

The chain links TRBV7-2 to TRBJ2-2, with D maybe TRBD1 (5 bases). This CDR3 spans 14 amino acids. Per germline, CDR1 SGHTA and CDR2 FQGNSA. The V end was cut by 6 bases, the J end by 5 bases, with 13 bases between. In DNA, the CDR3 is TGTGCCAGCAGGCCCCGGACACAGACCGGGGAGCTGTTTTTT. This codes for CASRPRTQTGELFF.

This clonotype was found many times. The CDR3 loop reads CASSELDGIDTQYF. CDR3 DNA: TGTGCCAGCAGTGAACTAGACGGAATAGATACGCAGTATTTT. The chain has TRBV2 and TRBJ2-3; D is uncertain. The germline V gene has CDR1 SNHLY and CDR2 FYNNEI. Trimming removed 2 bases from V and 5 bases from J, with 11 bases in between. The CDR3 sequence is 14 residues long.

At least ten counts were recorded for this clonotype. The chain uses TRBV11-2 and TRBJ2-7; 9 nucleotides match TRBD1. The V gene's germline CDR1 is SGHAT and CDR2 FQNNGV. Trimming removed 4 bases from V and 5 bases from J; junction bases left unmatched: 9. The CDR3 length is 15 residues. The CDR3 region is CASSSLGTGTNEQYV. CDR3 DNA sequence: TGTGCCAGCAGCTCGCTTGGGACAGGGACCAACGAGCAGTACGTC.